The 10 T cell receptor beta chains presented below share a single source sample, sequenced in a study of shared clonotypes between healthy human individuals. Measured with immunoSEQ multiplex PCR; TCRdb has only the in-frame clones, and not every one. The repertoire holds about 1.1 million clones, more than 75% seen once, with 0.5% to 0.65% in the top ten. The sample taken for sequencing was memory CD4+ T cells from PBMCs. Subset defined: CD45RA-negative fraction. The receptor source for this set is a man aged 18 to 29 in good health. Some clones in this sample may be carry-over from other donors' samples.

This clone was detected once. This CDR3 reads CASSSGTVSTDTQYF. CDR3 nucleotide sequence: TGTGCCAGCAGCTCCGGGACAGTTAGCACAGATACGCAGTATTTT. The rearrangement joins TRBV5-6 to TRBJ2-3; 7 nucleotides line up with TRBD1. This CDR3 region has 15 residues. Trimming at V came to 3 bases and at J to 0 bases, leaving 4 bases not matched to a gene. Germline lookup yields CDR1 SGHDT and CDR2 YYEEEE.

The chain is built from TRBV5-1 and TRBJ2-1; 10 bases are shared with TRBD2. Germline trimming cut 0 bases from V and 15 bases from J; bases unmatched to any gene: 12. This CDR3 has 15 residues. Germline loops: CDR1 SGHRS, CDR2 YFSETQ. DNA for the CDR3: TGCGCCAGCAGCTTGGATCCTAGCGGGGGATTTCGGAGGTTCTTC. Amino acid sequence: CASSLDPSGGFRRFF. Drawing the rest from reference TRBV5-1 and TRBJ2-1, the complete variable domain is KAGVTQTPRYLIKTRGQQVTLSCSPISGHRSVSWYQQTPGQGLQFLFEYFSETQRNKGNFPGRFSGRQFSNSRSEMNVSTLELGDSALYLCASSLDPSGGFRRFFGPGTRLTVL.

This CDR3 is CASSLASQGAEETQYF. As DNA, the CDR3 is TGTGCCAGCAGCTTAGCCTCACAGGGGGCAGAAGAGACCCAGTACTTC. The chain joins TRBV11-2 to TRBJ2-5; 9 nucleotides agree with TRBD1. The V and J ends lost 1 base and 3 bases, in that order; junction bases with no gene match: 6. Germline V CDR1 and CDR2: SGHAT, FQNNGV. CDR3 length: 16 residues.

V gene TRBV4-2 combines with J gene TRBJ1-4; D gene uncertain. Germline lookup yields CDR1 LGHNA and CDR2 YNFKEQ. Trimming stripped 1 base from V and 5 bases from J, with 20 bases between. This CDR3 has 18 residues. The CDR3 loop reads CASSQVSAVGRPNEKLFF. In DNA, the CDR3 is TGTGCCAGCAGCCAAGTCTCCGCGGTGGGAAGACCCAATGAAAAACTGTTTTTT.

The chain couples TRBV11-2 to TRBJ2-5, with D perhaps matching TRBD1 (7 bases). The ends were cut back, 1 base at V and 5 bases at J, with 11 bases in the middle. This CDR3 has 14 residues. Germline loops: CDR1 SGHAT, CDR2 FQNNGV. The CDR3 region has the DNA TGTGCCAGCAGCTTAGGGAGGGGGCAGGAGACCCAGTACTTC. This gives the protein CASSLGRGQETQYF.

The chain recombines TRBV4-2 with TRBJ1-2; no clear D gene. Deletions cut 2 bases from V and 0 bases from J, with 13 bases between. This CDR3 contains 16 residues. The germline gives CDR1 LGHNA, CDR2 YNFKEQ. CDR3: CASSQTKGTANYGYTF. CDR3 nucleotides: TGTGCCAGCAGCCAAACAAAGGGAACGGCTAACTATGGCTACACCTTC.

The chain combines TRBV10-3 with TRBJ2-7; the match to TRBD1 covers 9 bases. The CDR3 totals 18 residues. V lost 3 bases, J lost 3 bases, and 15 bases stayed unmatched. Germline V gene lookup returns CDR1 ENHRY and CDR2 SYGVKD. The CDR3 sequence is CAISDLPGQGVVGYEQYF. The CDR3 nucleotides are TGTGCCATCAGTGACCTTCCGGGACAGGGTGTTGTTGGCTACGAGCAGTACTTC.

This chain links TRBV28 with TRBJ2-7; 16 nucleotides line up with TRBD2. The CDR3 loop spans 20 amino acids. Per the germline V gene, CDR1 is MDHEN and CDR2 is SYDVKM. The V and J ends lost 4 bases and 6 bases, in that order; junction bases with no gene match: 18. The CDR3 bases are TGTGCCAGCAGTTGGCCCCAGGGGCGGGGACTAGCGGGAGGGCTCCGCGAGCAGTACTTC. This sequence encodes CASSWPQGRGLAGGLREQYF.

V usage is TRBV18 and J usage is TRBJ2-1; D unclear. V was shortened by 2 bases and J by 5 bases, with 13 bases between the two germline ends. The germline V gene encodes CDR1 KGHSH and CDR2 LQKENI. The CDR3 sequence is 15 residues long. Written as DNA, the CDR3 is TGTGCCAGCTCACCAACTCAACTTGCAAACAATGAGCAGTTCTTC. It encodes CASSPTQLANNEQFF.

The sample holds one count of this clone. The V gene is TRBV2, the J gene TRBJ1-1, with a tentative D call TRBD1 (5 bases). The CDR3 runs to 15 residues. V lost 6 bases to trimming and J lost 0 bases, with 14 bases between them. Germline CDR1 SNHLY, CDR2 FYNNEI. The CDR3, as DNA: TGTGCCAGCAGCTCTCAGGGAGCCATGAACACTGAAGCTTTCTTT. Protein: CASSSQGAMNTEAFF.